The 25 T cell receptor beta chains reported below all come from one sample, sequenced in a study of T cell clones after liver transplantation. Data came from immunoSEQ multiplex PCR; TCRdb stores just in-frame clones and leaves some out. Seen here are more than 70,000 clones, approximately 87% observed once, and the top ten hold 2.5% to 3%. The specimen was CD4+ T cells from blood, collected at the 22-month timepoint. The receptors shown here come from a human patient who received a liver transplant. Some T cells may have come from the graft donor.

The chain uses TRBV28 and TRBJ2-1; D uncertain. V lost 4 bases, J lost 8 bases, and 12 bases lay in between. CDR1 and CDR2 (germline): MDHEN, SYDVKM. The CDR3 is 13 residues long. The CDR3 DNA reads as TGTGCCAGCAGTTCTGCAGCCGTTGATGAGCAGTTCTTC. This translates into CASSSAAVDEQFF.

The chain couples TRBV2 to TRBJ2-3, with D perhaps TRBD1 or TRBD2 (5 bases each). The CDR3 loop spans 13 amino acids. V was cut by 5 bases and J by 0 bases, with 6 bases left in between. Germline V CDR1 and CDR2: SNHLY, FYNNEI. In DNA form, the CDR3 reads TGTGCCAGCAGTTGGGACAGCACAGATACGCAGTATTTT. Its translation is CASSWDSTDTQYF.

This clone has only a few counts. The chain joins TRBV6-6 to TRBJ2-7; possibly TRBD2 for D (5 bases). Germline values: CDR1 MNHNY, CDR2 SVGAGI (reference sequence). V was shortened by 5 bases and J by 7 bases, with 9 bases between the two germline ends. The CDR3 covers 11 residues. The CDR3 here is CASSVTGEQYF. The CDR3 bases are TGTGCCAGCAGTGTCACGGGGGAGCAGTACTTC.

The CDR3: CASSVGLAGGARTDTQYF. In DNA, the CDR3 is TGTGCCAGCAGCGTAGGACTAGCGGGGGGGGCTCGCACAGATACGCAGTATTTT. The V gene is TRBV9, the J gene TRBJ2-3; 14 bases fit TRBD2. Germline values: CDR1 SGDLS, CDR2 YYNGEE. V shed 0 bases, J shed 1 base, and the junction held 4 bases outside the gene matches. This CDR3 is 18 amino acids long.

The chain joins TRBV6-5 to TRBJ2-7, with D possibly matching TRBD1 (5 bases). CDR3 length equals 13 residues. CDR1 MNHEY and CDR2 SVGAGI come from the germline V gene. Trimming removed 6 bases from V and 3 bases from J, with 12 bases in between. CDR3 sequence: CASSPPGYYEQYF. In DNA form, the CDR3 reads TGTGCCAGCAGCCCCCCAGGGTACTACGAGCAGTACTTC.

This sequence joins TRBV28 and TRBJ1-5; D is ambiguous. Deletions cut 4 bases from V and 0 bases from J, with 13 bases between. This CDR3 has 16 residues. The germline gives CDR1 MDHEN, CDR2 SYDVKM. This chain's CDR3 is CASSYDVLYSNQPQHF. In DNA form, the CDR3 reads TGTGCCAGCAGTTACGATGTCCTCTATAGCAATCAGCCCCAGCATTTT.

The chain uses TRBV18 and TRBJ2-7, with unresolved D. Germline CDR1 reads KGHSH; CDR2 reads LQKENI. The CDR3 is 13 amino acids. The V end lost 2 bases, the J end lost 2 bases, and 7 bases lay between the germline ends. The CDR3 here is CASSPIGAYEQYF. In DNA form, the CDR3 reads TGTGCCAGCTCACCAATCGGTGCCTACGAGCAGTACTTC.

The CDR3 here is CASSAQSKAGRASYEQYF. CDR3 bases: TGTGCCAGTAGTGCCCAATCTAAGGCCGGGAGGGCCTCCTACGAGCAGTACTTC. The rearrangement joins TRBV19 to TRBJ2-7; TRBD2 matches at 8 bases. Germline V gene sequence: CDR1 LNHDA, CDR2 SQIVND (reference sequence). V lost 5 bases to trimming and J lost 0 bases; unmatched junction nucleotides: 15. This CDR3 has 18 residues.

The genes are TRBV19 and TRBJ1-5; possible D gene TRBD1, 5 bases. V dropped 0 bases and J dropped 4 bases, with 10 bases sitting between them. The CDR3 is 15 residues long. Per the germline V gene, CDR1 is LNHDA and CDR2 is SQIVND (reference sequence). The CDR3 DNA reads TGTGCCAGTAGTATAGATAGCAGGGCGAATCAGCCCCAGCATTTT. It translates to CASSIDSRANQPQHF.

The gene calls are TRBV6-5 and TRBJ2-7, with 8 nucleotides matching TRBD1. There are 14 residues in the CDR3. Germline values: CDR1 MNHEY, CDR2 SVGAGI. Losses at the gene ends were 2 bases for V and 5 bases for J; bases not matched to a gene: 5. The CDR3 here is CASSYVGTGHEQYF. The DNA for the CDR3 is TGTGCCAGCAGTTACGTCGGGACAGGTCACGAGCAGTACTTC.

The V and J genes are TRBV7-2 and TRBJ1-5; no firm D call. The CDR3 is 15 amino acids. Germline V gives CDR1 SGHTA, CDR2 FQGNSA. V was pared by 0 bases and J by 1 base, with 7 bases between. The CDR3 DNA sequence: TGTGCCAGCAGCTTAGCCGGAGGAAGCAATCAGCCCCAGCATTTT. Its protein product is CASSLAGGSNQPQHF.

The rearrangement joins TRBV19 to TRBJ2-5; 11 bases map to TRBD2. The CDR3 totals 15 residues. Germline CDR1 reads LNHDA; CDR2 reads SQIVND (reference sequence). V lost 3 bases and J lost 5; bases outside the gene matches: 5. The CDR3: CASSILAGGGETQYF. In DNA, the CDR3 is TGTGCCAGTAGTATCCTAGCGGGGGGAGGCGAGACCCAGTACTTC.

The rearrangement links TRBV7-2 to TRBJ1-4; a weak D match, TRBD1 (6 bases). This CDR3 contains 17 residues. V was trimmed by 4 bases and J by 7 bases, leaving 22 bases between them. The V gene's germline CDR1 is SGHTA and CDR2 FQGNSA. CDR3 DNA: TGTGCCAGCAGCTCCACTAAGACAGGATTCGGTGCTGAAAAACTGTTTTTT. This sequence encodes CASSSTKTGFGAEKLFF.

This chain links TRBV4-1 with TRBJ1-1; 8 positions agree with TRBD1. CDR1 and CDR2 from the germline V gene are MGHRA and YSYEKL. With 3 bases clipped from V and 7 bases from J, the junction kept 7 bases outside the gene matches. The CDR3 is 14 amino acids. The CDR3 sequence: CASSQPTGVGEAFF. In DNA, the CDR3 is TGCGCCAGCAGCCAGCCGACAGGGGTCGGTGAAGCTTTCTTT.

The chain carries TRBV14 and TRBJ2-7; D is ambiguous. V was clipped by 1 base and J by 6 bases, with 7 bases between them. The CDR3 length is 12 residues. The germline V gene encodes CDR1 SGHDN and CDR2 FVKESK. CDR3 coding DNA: TGTGCCAGCAGCCAAGTCAGGCGCGAGCAGTACTTC. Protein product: CASSQVRREQYF.

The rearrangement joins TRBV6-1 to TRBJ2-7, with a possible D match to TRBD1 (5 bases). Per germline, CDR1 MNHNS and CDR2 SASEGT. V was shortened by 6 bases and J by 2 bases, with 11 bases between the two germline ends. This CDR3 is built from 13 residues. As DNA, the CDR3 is TGTGCCAGCAGCCGGACACGCACCTACGAGCAGTACTTC. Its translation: CASSRTRTYEQYF.

CDR3 loop: CASSIDRQQNTGELFF. CDR3 DNA sequence: TGTGCCAGTAGTATAGACCGACAGCAGAACACCGGGGAGCTGTTTTTT. The rearrangement joins TRBV19 to TRBJ2-2, with a weak D call TRBD1 (5 bases). This CDR3 is built from 16 residues. From germline, CDR1 is LNHDA and CDR2 SQIVND (reference sequence). Trimming stripped 0 bases from V and 1 base from J, with 9 bases between.

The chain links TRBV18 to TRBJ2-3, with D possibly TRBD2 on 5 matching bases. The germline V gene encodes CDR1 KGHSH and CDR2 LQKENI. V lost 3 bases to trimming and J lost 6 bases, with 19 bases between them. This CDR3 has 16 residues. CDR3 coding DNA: TGTGCCAGCTCACCGAGGAGGACGGAAAGCGCTGATACGCAGTATTTT. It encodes CASSPRRTESADTQYF.

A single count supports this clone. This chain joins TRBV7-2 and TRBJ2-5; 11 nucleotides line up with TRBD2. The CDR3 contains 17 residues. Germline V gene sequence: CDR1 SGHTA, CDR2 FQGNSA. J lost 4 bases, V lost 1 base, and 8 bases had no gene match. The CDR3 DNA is TGTGCCAGCAGCTTAGTTGGTAGCGGGGGGGCCCGAGAGACCCAGTACTTC. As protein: CASSLVGSGGARETQYF.

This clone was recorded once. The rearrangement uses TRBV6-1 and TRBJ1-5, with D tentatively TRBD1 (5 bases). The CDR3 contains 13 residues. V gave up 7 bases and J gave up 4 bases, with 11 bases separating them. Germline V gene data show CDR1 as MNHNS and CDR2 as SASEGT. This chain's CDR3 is CASTGTGNQPQHF. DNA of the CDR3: TGTGCCAGCACAGGGACGGGGAATCAGCCCCAGCATTTT.

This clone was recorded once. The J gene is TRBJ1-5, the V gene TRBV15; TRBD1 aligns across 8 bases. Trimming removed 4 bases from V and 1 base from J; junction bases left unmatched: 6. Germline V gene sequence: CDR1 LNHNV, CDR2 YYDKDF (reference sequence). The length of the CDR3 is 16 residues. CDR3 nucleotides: TGTGCCACCAGCACGGGACAGGCAGGGAGCAATCAGCCCCAGCATTTT. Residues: CATSTGQAGSNQPQHF.

The CDR3 DNA reads TGCGCCAGCAGCCACCCCGGGACAGGGACCACCGGGGAGCTGTTTTTT. Translating it yields CASSHPGTGTTGELFF. The chain has TRBV4-1 and TRBJ2-2; 9 nucleotides align to TRBD1. J lost 4 bases, V lost 3 bases, and 6 bases had no gene match. This CDR3 has 16 residues. The germline V gene has CDR1 MGHRA and CDR2 YSYEKL.

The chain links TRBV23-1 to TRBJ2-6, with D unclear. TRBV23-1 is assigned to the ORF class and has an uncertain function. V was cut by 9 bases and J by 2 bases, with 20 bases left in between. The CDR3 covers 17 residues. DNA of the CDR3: TGCGCCAGGAACAGTCCTCTCTCCCCCCCTGGGGCCAACGTCCTGACTTTC. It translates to CARNSPLSPPGANVLTF.

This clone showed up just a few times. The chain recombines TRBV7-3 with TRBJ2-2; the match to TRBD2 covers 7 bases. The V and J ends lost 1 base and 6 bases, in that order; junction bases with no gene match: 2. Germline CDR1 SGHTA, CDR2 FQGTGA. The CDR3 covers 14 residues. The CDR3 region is CASSLKREAGELFF. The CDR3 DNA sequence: TGTGCCAGCAGCTTAAAACGGGAGGCCGGGGAGCTGTTTTTT.

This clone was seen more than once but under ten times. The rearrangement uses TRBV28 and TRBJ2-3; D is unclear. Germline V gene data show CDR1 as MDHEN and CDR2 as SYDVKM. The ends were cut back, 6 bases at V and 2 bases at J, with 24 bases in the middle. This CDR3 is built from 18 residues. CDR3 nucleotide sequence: TGTGCCAGCAGCGCCATGGGCTTAGGCGGAGAAGTCACAGATACGCAGTATTTT. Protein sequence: CASSAMGLGGEVTDTQYF.